Each of the 26 T cell receptor beta chains below was sequenced from the same sample in a study of early T cells in non-severe SARS-CoV-2 infection. TCRdb independently ran MiXCR on the 5' RACE reads; one entry per CDR3 protein. The table includes about 60,000 distinct CDR3 sequences, 10% detected once. Sequences were obtained from whole blood. Receptors originate from an adult who was a healthcare worker with PCR-confirmed SARS-CoV-2 infection or an uninfected control (not recorded which).

Ten or more counts support this clonotype. CDR3 amino acids: CASSFRRASSYNEQFF. The CDR3 region has the DNA TGTGCCAGCAGCTTCCGCCGGGCCAGCTCCTACAATGAGCAGTTCTTC. The J gene is TRBJ2-1, the V gene TRBV7-2; D unresolved. V was clipped by 3 bases and J by 0 bases, with 12 bases between them. This CDR3 has 16 residues. CDR1 is SGHTA, CDR2 FQGNSA, per germline. The entire variable domain, with the rest obtained from reference TRBV7-2 and TRBJ2-1, is as follows: GAGVSQSPSNKVTEKGKDVELRCDPISGHTALYWYRQSLGQGLEFLIYFQGNSAPDKSGLPSDRFSAERTGGSVSTLTIQRTQQEDSAVYLCASSFRRASSYNEQFFGPGTRLTVL.

V gene TRBV9 combines with J gene TRBJ2-7, with 11 bases that match TRBD2. Germline CDR1 and CDR2: SGDLS and YYNGEE. The V and J ends lost 0 bases and 2 bases, in that order; junction bases with no gene match: 7. The CDR3 has 17 amino acids. The CDR3 protein is CASSVAPTGLAAYEQYF. CDR3 nucleotide sequence: TGTGCCAGCAGCGTAGCCCCAACGGGACTAGCGGCCTACGAGCAGTACTTC. The full variable domain, in which reference TRBV9 and TRBJ2-7 provide the parts outside the CDR3, is DSGVTQTPKHLITATGQRVTLRCSPRSGDLSVYWYQQSLDQGLQFLIQYYNGEERAKGNILERFSAQQFPDLHSELNLSSLELGDSALYFCASSVAPTGLAAYEQYFGPGTRLTVT.

This clonotype was seen at least ten times. The chain has TRBV5-1 and TRBJ2-7; D is perhaps TRBD1 (5 bases). Per the germline V gene, CDR1 is SGHRS and CDR2 is YFSETQ. Trimming took off 2 bases at V and 6 bases at J, with 18 bases between the two ends. This CDR3 has 15 residues. CDR3 DNA sequence: TGCGCCAGCAGCTTAGGCAGGAACGGACAAGCCGAGCAGTACTTC. Protein: CASSLGRNGQAEQYF.

This clonotype was observed a handful of times. V gene TRBV2 combines with J gene TRBJ1-5; possible D gene TRBD1, 5 bases. CDR3 length: 16 amino acids. Germline V CDR1 and CDR2: SNHLY, FYNNEI. Trimming shortened V by 8 bases and J by 3 bases, and 20 bases separated the two germline ends. The chain's CDR3 is CASVGSLSGTNQPQHF. The CDR3 DNA reads as TGTGCCAGCGTCGGATCTCTTTCAGGGACCAATCAGCCCCAGCATTTT.

This clonotype was observed at least ten times. The V gene is TRBV11-1, the J gene TRBJ2-7, with unresolved D. This CDR3 comprises 17 residues. Germline V gene data show CDR1 as SGHAT and CDR2 as FQDESV (reference sequence). Deletions cut 1 base from V and 6 bases from J, with 22 bases between. The CDR3 DNA follows: TGTGCCAGCAGCTTAGAAATCGGGCGCAACTCCCCTTCCGAGCAGTACTTC. Protein product: CASSLEIGRNSPSEQYF.

There are many counts of this clonotype. The chain employs TRBV12-3 or TRBV12-4 and TRBJ1-5; 10 bases agree with TRBD1. After removal of 5 bases from V and 4 bases from J, the junction contained 2 bases not matched to a gene. The CDR3 sequence is 14 residues long. DNA of the CDR3: TGTGCCAGCAGTAGGACAGGGGGAAATCAGCCCCAGCATTTT. It is translated as CASSRTGGNQPQHF.

This clonotype came up many times. J is TRBJ2-2 and V is TRBV7-6; 7 bases agree with TRBD1. The CDR3 contains 15 residues. V shed 7 bases, J shed 3 bases, and the junction held 8 bases outside the gene matches. Germline V CDR1 and CDR2: SGHVS, FNYEAQ. For the CDR3, the DNA is TGTGCCAGCACCCAGGGGGTGCGGCACACCGGGGAGCTGTTTTTT. It codes for CASTQGVRHTGELFF.

The table lists this clonotype with a few counts. This chain links TRBV4-3 with TRBJ2-1; D possibly corresponds to TRBD1 (6 bases). The CDR3 has 13 amino acids. Between the trimmed V and J ends, which lost 4 bases and 11 bases, there was a span of 15 bases. Per germline, CDR1 LGHNA and CDR2 YSLEER. CDR3 residues: CASSPFGGPKQFF. The CDR3 nucleotides are TGCGCCAGCAGCCCCTTTGGGGGCCCGAAGCAGTTCTTC.

This clonotype was observed a few times. For the CDR3, the DNA is TGCGCCAGCAGCCAAGTGGACAGGCCGGCCGAGCAGTACTTC. Its translation: CASSQVDRPAEQYF. The gene calls are TRBV4-1 and TRBJ2-7; 7 bases map to TRBD1. There are 14 residues in the CDR3. Germline CDR1 MGHRA, CDR2 YSYEKL. Trimming took 1 base from V and 6 from J; bases not matched to a gene: 6.

Regarding this clonotype: This sequence may be a read error, since a much larger clone differs from it by one base. V gene TRBV4-3 combines with J gene TRBJ2-2; unclear D gene. The CDR3 sequence is 14 residues long. V was cut by 8 bases and J by 2 bases, with 12 bases left in between. Per the germline V gene, CDR1 is LGHNA and CDR2 is YSLEER. The CDR3 nucleotides read TGCGCCAGCGAGGAAGAACTCAACACCGGGGAGCTGTTTTTT. Translation: CASEEELNTGELFF.

The gene calls are TRBV7-9 and TRBJ1-2; D may be TRBD1 (6 bases). Per the germline V gene, CDR1 is SEHNR and CDR2 is FQNEAQ (reference sequence). Trimming pared 0 bases from V and 4 bases from J, leaving 15 bases between. The CDR3 length is 16 residues. The CDR3 region is CASSLAGRGRSYGYTF. CDR3 coding DNA: TGTGCCAGCAGCTTAGCCGGCAGGGGAAGGAGCTATGGCTACACCTTC.

The J gene is TRBJ2-5, the V gene TRBV29-1; D is unresolved. Germline CDR1 reads SQVTM; CDR2 reads ANQGSEA. The CDR3 runs to 12 residues. Trimming removed 7 bases at V and 1 base at J, with 10 bases between. CDR3 DNA sequence: TGCAGCGCGCGGCCGCCCCAAGAGACCCAGTACTTC. Protein sequence: CSARPPQETQYF.

This clonotype was observed many times. The chain carries TRBV3-1 and TRBJ1-2; D uncertain. The CDR3 loop spans 14 amino acids. V lost 0 bases and J lost 4, with 9 bases in between. The germline gives CDR1 LGHDT, CDR2 YNNKEL (reference sequence). The CDR3 region is CASSQDTGSYGYTF. CDR3 coding DNA: TGTGCCAGCAGCCAAGACACGGGGTCCTATGGCTACACCTTC.

This clonotype was seen at least ten times. The V gene is TRBV20-1, the J gene TRBJ2-3; TRBD2 agrees at 7 bases. Germline CDR1 and CDR2: DFQATT and SNEGSKA (reference sequence). J gave up 3 bases and V 6 bases, and 12 bases lay outside the gene matches. The CDR3 loop spans 15 amino acids. Written as DNA, the CDR3 is TGCAGTGCCGACCTTAGCGGGTGGGGTACAGATACGCAGTATTTT. Its protein product is CSADLSGWGTDTQYF.

The chain is built from TRBV7-2 and TRBJ2-7, with unresolved D. This CDR3 has 14 amino acids. Germline V gives CDR1 SGHTA, CDR2 FQGNSA. V lost 2 bases and J lost 2, with 10 bases in between. In nucleotides, the CDR3 is TGTGCCAGCAGCTTAAAGGCAGATACCTACGAGCAGTACTTC. Protein sequence: CASSLKADTYEQYF.

Only a few counts were recorded for this clonotype. CDR3 coding DNA: TGTGCCAGCAGCCTGGATGTACAAAATGCCTACGAGCAGTACTTC. Translating gives CASSLDVQNAYEQYF. The rearrangement joins TRBV27 to TRBJ2-7; D is unclear. The CDR3 has 15 amino acids. Germline CDR1 and CDR2: MNHEY and SMNVEV (reference sequence). Between the trimmed V and J ends, which lost 6 bases and 2 bases, there was a span of 17 bases.

V usage is TRBV12-3 or TRBV12-4 and J usage is TRBJ2-2, with TRBD2 matching over 8 bases. The CDR3 has 17 amino acids. V trimming: 10 bases; J trimming: 6 bases; junction bases outside the gene matches: 19. Written as DNA, the CDR3 is TGTGCCACCAACACCCCGAATAGAGCGGGAGTGGCCGGGGAGCTGTTTTTT. Protein product: CATNTPNRAGVAGELFF.

At least ten counts were recorded for this clonotype. The chain links TRBV29-1 to TRBJ2-7, with TRBD1 matching over 9 bases. The CDR3 is made up of 12 amino acids. V dropped 5 bases and J dropped 6; count of bases not matched to a gene: 5. Germline CDR1 is SQVTM and CDR2 is ANQGSEA. DNA for the CDR3: TGCAGCGTTCGTAGGACAGGGGTCGAGCAGTACTTC. It is translated as CSVRRTGVEQYF.

This clonotype was recorded at least ten times. J is TRBJ2-1 and V is TRBV7-2; possibly TRBD1 or TRBD2 for D (6 bases each). Germline CDR1 and CDR2: SGHTA and FQGNSA. Trimming cost V 0 bases and J 9 bases, with 9 bases left between them. The CDR3 contains 13 residues. CDR3 bases: TGTGCCAGCAGCTTAGCGCGGGACACTGAGCAGTTCTTC. Amino acid sequence: CASSLARDTEQFF.

This clonotype was observed many times. J is TRBJ2-7 and V is TRBV21-1. TRBV21-1 counts as a pseudogene. The CDR3 runs to 11 residues. CDR3 bases: TGTGCCAGCAGCAAATCTTACGAGCAGTACTTC. This translates into CASSKSYEQYF.

This clonotype was detected many times. The chain is built from TRBV7-9 and TRBJ1-2; D is possibly TRBD1 (6 bases). Germline lookup yields CDR1 SEHNR and CDR2 FQNEAQ (reference sequence). The V end was cut by 6 bases, the J end by 4 bases, with 15 bases between. The CDR3 loop spans 14 amino acids. CDR3 nucleotide sequence: TGTGCCAGCAGTCGTCCGGGGGCCTTCTATGGCTACACCTTC. It specifies CASSRPGAFYGYTF.

This clonotype was observed many times. The chain employs TRBV7-9 and TRBJ2-2; 7 bases fit TRBD1. With V trimmed by 4 bases and J by 1 base, 3 bases remained unmatched. The germline V gene encodes CDR1 SEHNR and CDR2 FQNEAQ (reference sequence). CDR3 size: 15 residues. In DNA form, the CDR3 reads TGTGCCAGCAGCTCCCGGACAGGGAACACCGGGGAGCTGTTTTTT. The encoded protein is CASSSRTGNTGELFF. Full variable domain (missing parts from reference TRBV7-9 and TRBJ2-2): DTGVSQNPRHKITKRGQNVTFRCDPISEHNRLYWYRQTLGQGPEFLTYFQNEAQLEKSRLLSDRFSAERPKGSFSTLEIQRTEQGDSAMYLCASSSRTGNTGELFFGEGSRLTVL.

This clonotype was seen ten or more times. The chain is built from TRBV3-1 and TRBJ2-7; a possible D gene is TRBD2 (7 bases). The CDR3 totals 16 residues. The germline gives CDR1 LGHDT, CDR2 YNNKEL (reference sequence). Trimming removed 2 bases from V and 6 bases from J, with 20 bases in between. The CDR3 DNA follows: TGTGCCAGCAGCCAAACCCCCGGCAGGGGCGGGAGCGAGCAGTACTTC. Residues: CASSQTPGRGGSEQYF.

This clonotype was counted only a few times. The V call is TRBV9, the J call TRBJ2-6; D is unresolved. V was shortened by 1 base and J by 1 base, with 0 bases between the two germline ends. The CDR3 consists of 13 residues. Germline values: CDR1 SGDLS, CDR2 YYNGEE. This CDR3 reads CASSVSGANVLTF. The CDR3 nucleotides read TGTGCCAGCAGCGTATCTGGGGCCAACGTCCTGACTTTC.

This clonotype was counted ten times or more. In DNA form, the CDR3 reads TGCAGCGTCTGGGGACTAGCGGCTACCTACAATGAGCAGTTCTTC. Encoded protein: CSVWGLAATYNEQFF. The rearrangement uses TRBV29-1 and TRBJ2-1; 11 nucleotides match TRBD2. Germline V gives CDR1 SQVTM, CDR2 ANQGSEA. The CDR3 has 15 amino acids. Trimming at V came to 6 bases and at J to 2 bases, leaving 6 bases not matched to a gene.

This clonotype was seen at least ten times. J is TRBJ2-7 and V is TRBV6-1; D uncertain. The CDR3 has 14 residues. Germline CDR1 is MNHNS and CDR2 is SASEGT. Between the trimmed V and J ends, which lost 0 bases and 5 bases, there was a span of 11 bases. CDR3 region: CASSEARNLNEQYF. For the CDR3, the DNA is TGTGCCAGCAGTGAAGCGCGGAATTTAAACGAGCAGTACTTC.